What follows is one T cell receptor beta chain and its context. This clone was recorded once. This receptor's antigen is unknown. No much larger clonotype is one base removed from it; base qualities were not supplied. The sample is drawn from a study of cytomegalovirus exposure and HLA in healthy donors (TCRdb year 2017). For the study in its entirety: In an earlier analysis of 450 to 750 of the donors, around 300 Gb of sequence data and 100 million or so unique TCR beta sequences from about 180 million T cells were reported. Roughly 300 gigabases of sequencing data and 70 million to 95 million unique TCR sequences made up an early release that covered 640 HLA-typed donors. Among the roughly 400 genotyped donors, around 79% belonged to the genetic ancestry cluster associated with self-reported Caucasian donors. The study was designed to test whether signatures of past pathogen exposure could be identified by cataloging public T cell receptors. The study profiled the T cell repertoires of 550 to 700 subjects by immunosequencing and related them to cytomegalovirus serostatus. Along with the approximately 700-subject first cohort, a separate validation cohort of approximately 110 different subjects was used. High-throughput TCR immunosequencing, statistical association of individual TCRs with disease status, and machine learning were combined to predict cytomegalovirus infection status. A later analysis re-analyzed previously published TCR beta repertoires from hundreds of donors and added high-resolution HLA genotyping to study TCR occurrence patterns. Rather than drawing on any new phenotypic data, the later analysis identified candidate immune exposures from TCR beta sequences and the way those sequences occurred across donors. An earlier analysis of some 500 of the donors applied high-throughput TCR beta sequencing to assess whether each TCR beta V gene segment acted as functional or pseudogenic. Donor age, sex, ethnicity and CMV serostatus were compiled alongside the repertoire data. A later genetic analysis used genome-wide SNP genotypes for about three fifths of the 666 donors, treating that subset as a discovery cohort. All discovery cohort repertoires had been generated on a single sequencing platform. Both class I and class II loci were covered by HLA typing, at four-digit resolution. Typing coverage differed by locus: A, B, C, DRB1 and DQB1 were typed in roughly 620-630 donors, DQA1 in approximately 520, DPA1 in some 610, and DPB1 in approximately 450. Because of strong linkage in the cohort, roughly five DR-DQ haplotypes were treated as single units for association and clustering. Among around 400 genotyped donors of the cohort, an average of about 240,000 unique TCR beta nucleotide sequences were sequenced per donor, 15% to 20% of them non-productive.

CDR1 MDHEN and CDR2 SYDVKM are derived from the germline V gene. Including the terminal cysteine and phenylalanine, the CDR3 comprises 12 residues. Of all the DNA, just the CDR3 is kept, 36 bases in frame from base 1. V and J lose 3 bases and 4 bases, and a span of 6 bases separates them. Overall results and qualifications from the work: In an earlier analysis of about 600 of the donors, most TCR beta V segments appeared in productive rearrangements about 87% or about 30% of the time, broadly matching IMGT annotations. Compared with equally common non-associated chains, HLA-associated TCR beta chains in a later analysis were more clonally expanded and had lower generation probabilities. The classifier was reported to diagnose cytomegalovirus status with high specificity and sensitivity in both the original cohort and the validation cohort. Because the 87-base-pair reads could not distinguish some IMGT-functional V segments, including TRBV6-2 and TRBV6-3, those segments were excluded. It was suggested by the authors that the approach could potentially be generalized to other disease states and immunological phenotypes. A later genetic analysis reported fewer N-insertions in productive TCRs among donors in an Asian-associated ancestry cluster than the roughly 640-donor mean. A further reported finding was that TCR beta sequences accurately predicted the HLA-A and HLA-B alleles for most subjects in the first cohort. According to a later analysis, parvovirus B19, influenza, CMV and Epstein-Barr virus appeared linked to several top co-occurrence clusters. A later analysis found that TCR association rates varied across HLA loci, with DRB1 alleles showing the most associated TCRs and HLA-C alleles the fewest. While some public TCRs were present in many individuals, most TCR sequences turned up only very rarely across donors. In the study, about 150 TCR beta chains were listed as associated with cytomegalovirus. In a later analysis, most CMV-associated TCR beta chains were found to appear HLA-restricted, with HLA associations seemingly driven largely by CMV exposure. A later analysis associated 16,951 TCR beta sequences with specific HLA alleles at a false discovery rate of 0.05. An association between a missense DCLRE1C variant and V-gene and J-gene trimming of TCR beta chains was found in a later genetic analysis and replicated in an independent cohort. Sequencing depth was assumed to be roughly uniform across donors in the presence/absence analyses, though that assumption may not hold. Some 15 rarely observed V segments, including chromosome 9 orphons, were excluded from the earlier analysis of several hundred of the donors because counts were too low. The sequencing pipeline was judged likely to have produced a cluster of highly shared sequence variants as a technical artifact. The only immune exposure information available for the cohort was CMV serostatus. HLA typing was unavailable for some donors at each locus, so association tests used only the typed subset. The cohort was sequenced for TCR beta chains only, and without alpha or paired-chain data the features that could be detected were limited. Correlated functional status among segregating V segments might reflect linkage disequilibrium, but an unknown experimental factor could not be ruled out. A few of the identified cytomegalovirus-associated TCR beta chains were confirmed in vitro to be specific for cytomegalovirus antigens. Assigning TCR associations to individual alleles was difficult when HLA alleles, especially DR and DQ, strongly co-occurred.

The cohort comprised hundreds of healthy bone marrow donors. At the time of sampling, every cohort member was nominally healthy, though immune exposures that went unrecorded were likely present. CMV serostatus was recorded as positive for around 300 and negative for about 55% of the roughly 700 cohort members, whereas no CMV serostatus was recorded for the donor in question. Every donor gave a peripheral blood sample, and the peripheral blood mononuclear cells from that sample were used for TCR beta sequencing. The Qiagen DNeasy Blood Extraction Kit was used to extract genomic DNA from the blood cell samples. Preparation of the library involved the immunoSEQ multiplex PCR assay. The multiplex PCR relied on a mix of 60 forward primers for TCR Vbeta segments and 13 reverse primers for TCR Jbeta segments. A multiplex PCR assay on genomic DNA amplified the CDR3 region of rearranged TCR beta genes. On the Illumina HiSeq System, the amplified TCR beta libraries were sequenced as 87-base-pair reads. The paper's processing steps were these. A later analysis counted tens of millions of unique TCR beta chains across the 670 or so repertoires, and roughly 11 million of these chains were shared by at least two donors. Raw reads were error-corrected and collapsed into unique sequences by a nearest-neighbor algorithm in which closely related sequences were merged to remove PCR and sequencing errors. V, D and J gene segments were assigned by aligning CDR3 sequences to IMGT reference sequences. For a sequence to be retained, a match of at least six nucleotides to both a V gene segment and a J gene segment was required. A rearrangement counted as productive if the CDR3 had no stop codons and remained in frame with V and J, and every other rearrangement counted as non-productive. Following IMGT convention, CDR3 was defined as the stretch from the second conserved V-encoded cysteine to the conserved J-encoded phenylalanine. The earlier analysis of more than 450 of the donors excluded sequences that lacked an unambiguous match to a single V gene segment. An earlier analysis of about 590 of the donors classified V segments as functional when productive rearrangements were above 56.7% and as segregating when the standard deviation between donors was above 5%. A statistical classification framework was built for diagnosing cytomegalovirus status from the catalog of TCR beta chain sequences. V and J gene assignment, in a later analysis, came from comparing TCR nucleotide sequences with IMGT/GENE-DB human TR gene sequences. Using the TCRdist pipeline, a later analysis assigned CDR3 sequences along with most-parsimonious VDJ recombination scenarios. In a later analysis, every TCR beta chain was defined by the combination of its CDR3 amino acid sequence and its V-gene family, and reads without a unique V-gene family were dropped. To address suspected cross-contamination and a sequencing artifact, a later analysis removed around 600 highly shared, low-generation-probability nucleotide sequences. In a later analysis, a clonal expansion index for each public chain was calculated from normalized within-repertoire ranks of inferred template counts. Generation probabilities in a later analysis came from a VDJ recombination model fitted to out-of-frame rearrangements, and those results were checked against IGoR. In a later analysis, hypergeometric tests were used to score TCR-TCR, TCR-HLA and TCR-CMV co-occurrence, with a repertoire-size bias correction applied to TCR pairs. False discovery rates were estimated in a later analysis by permuting HLA or CMV assignments 20 times. A later analysis grouped co-occurring TCRs with DBSCAN, adding TCRdist sequence similarity when clustering within HLA-allele-positive subsets. Repertoires with fewer than 30,000 or more than 120,000 public chains, plus five repertoires with anomalous nucleotide sharing, were excluded from co-occurrence clustering. In TCRdb, the immuneACCESS table is reduced to in-frame sequences with V and J assigned. These tables do not hold every clone; where another copy was compared, an unresolved V gene accounts for under half, and the others remain unexplained. V, J and clone size reflect that table, while D and trimming were determined from the DNA. This sample lists some 150,000 clones; about 85% were detected once. The ten biggest clones cover roughly 3.4% of the sample.

Rearrangement joined TRBV28 to TRBJ1-2, with the D gene too uncertain to name. The receptor was derived from a human donor in good health. Sequencing used PBMCs. The base sequence is TGTGCCAGCAGTTTTGGCAGCTATGGCTACACCTTC. It specifies CASSFGSYGYTF.